The table lists the clone carrying this T cell receptor beta chain with a count of one. The data belong to a study of immune evolution from preneoplasia to lung adenocarcinoma. Some clones are missing from TCRdb's copy, which holds only in-frame ones; the method was immunoSEQ multiplex PCR. The data show about 3,200 clones, under 85% seen once. CDR1 is MDHEN and CDR2 is SYDVKM in the germline V gene. V gave up 7 bases and J gave up 9 bases, with 10 bases separating them. The CDR3 runs 11 residues. The chain carries TRBV28 and TRBJ2-1; possible D gene TRBD1, 5 bases. This clonotype was sampled from a person aged 40 to 49 with lung adenocarcinoma. The sequenced material came from FFPE adjacent normal lung tissue. CDR3 sequence reads: CASTQGSEQFF. Here the CDR3 DNA reads TGTGCCAGCACCCAGGGCAGTGAGCAGTTCTTC.